Included here is one TCR beta chain sequence, with context. The V and J ends lost 4 bases and 4 bases, in that order; junction bases with no gene match: 2. Germline-derived CDR1 and CDR2 are LNHDA and SQIVND (reference sequence). The CDR3 consists of 13 residues. This sample was taken from a study of blood T cell repertoires in COVID-19. Whole-study context: Material from acute and convalescent COVID-19 was sourced from the United States, Italy and Spain.

In the authors' workflow: Nucleated cell number was recorded as an estimate derived from reference gene primer amplification. Generated by immunoSEQ multiplex PCR, the TCRdb table keeps only in-frame clones and is missing some. The V and J calls and the clone size are those of that table, but D and trimming were determined from the DNA. The sample contains a few hundred thousand clones, around 90% of which appear only once. The rearrangement joins TRBV19 to TRBJ1-2; 8 nucleotides agree with TRBD1. The specimen was PBMCs or T cells enriched from blood (not recorded which). This clonotype originated in a woman aged 25 to 45 who had recovered from COVID-19. CDR3 DNA: TGTGCCAGTAGTAGGGGACAGGTCTATGGCTACACCTTC. Translated, it gives CASSRGQVYGYTF.